This T cell receptor (beta chain) was identified in a study of post-analysis software for immune sequencing data. Germline V lookup: CDR1 MNHEY, CDR2 SVGAGI. The CDR3 is 13 amino acids. The ends were cut back, 2 bases at V and 5 bases at J, with 9 bases in the middle. The TCR beta cDNA libraries contained unique molecular identifiers. TCRdb redid the calling of the PCR reads with MiXCR, one entry per CDR3 protein. Here the sample spans about 540,000 distinct CDR3 sequences, approximately 31% being singletons. Study outcomes and limitations: Controls showed lower frequencies than patients for five or six TRBV segments, and TRBV5-6, TRBV5-1 and TRBV20-1 were among these.

Comments on this clonotype: What it recognizes is unknown.

The chain couples TRBV6-5 to TRBJ2-5; D not certain. The specimen was blood. The source is a girl younger than 18 with multiple sclerosis. The CDR3 region is CASSYDIVETQYF. CDR3 DNA: TGTGCCAGCAGTTACGACATAGTGGAGACCCAGTACTTC.